One and the same sample provided the 17 T cell receptor beta chains below, sequenced in a study of T cell responses to AZD1222 COVID-19 vaccine. Here immunoSEQ multiplex PCR was the method, and the copy in TCRdb shows in-frame clones only, minus some. The sample has 150,000 to 200,000 clones, about 91% seen once. This material consisted of peripheral blood, taken on day 0 of AZD1222 vaccination. The source of these receptors is an adult in good health.

The chain carries TRBV4-1 and TRBJ2-4, with 10 bases identical to TRBD1. Germline V gene sequence: CDR1 MGHRA, CDR2 YSYEKL. Unmatched junction bases numbered 7, after V lost 2 bases and J lost 6 bases. This CDR3 region has 16 residues. The CDR3 spells CASSQTRGQGINIQYF. DNA for the CDR3: TGCGCCAGCAGCCAAACAAGGGGACAGGGGATAAACATTCAGTACTTC.

The chain is built from TRBV28 and TRBJ2-4; 7 bases fit TRBD1. The CDR3 contains 17 residues. J gave up 0 bases and V 5 bases, and 10 bases lay outside the gene matches. Germline-derived CDR1 and CDR2 are MDHEN and SYDVKM. The CDR3 spells CASSPGTVQLAKNIQYF. As DNA, the CDR3 is TGTGCCAGCAGTCCAGGGACAGTCCAATTAGCCAAAAACATTCAGTACTTC.

The V and J genes are TRBV30 and TRBJ1-2, with 11 bases that match TRBD1. Trimming at V came to 5 bases and at J to 7 bases, leaving 6 bases not matched to a gene. The CDR3 is made up of 13 amino acids. Germline CDR1 GTSNPN, CDR2 SVGIG (reference sequence). In nucleotides, the CDR3 is TGTGCCTGGGATAGGGGACAGGGGGTTGGCTACACCTTC. Translated, it gives CAWDRGQGVGYTF.

The chain combines TRBV11-1 with TRBJ2-2, with D perhaps matching TRBD1 (6 bases). In germline, CDR1 is SGHAT, CDR2 FQDESV (reference sequence). This CDR3 contains 14 residues. V gave up 5 bases and J gave up 6 bases, with 13 bases separating them. CDR3 loop: CASSLTGTAGELFF. In DNA form, the CDR3 reads TGTGCCAGCAGCCTAACAGGGACGGCCGGGGAGCTGTTTTTT.

V gene TRBV7-9 combines with J gene TRBJ1-5; a possible D gene is TRBD1 (5 bases). The CDR3 is made up of 17 amino acids. V was cut by 5 bases and J by 5 bases, with 22 bases left in between. CDR1 is SEHNR and CDR2 is FQNEAQ in the germline V gene (reference sequence). The CDR3 DNA reads TGTGCCAGCAGCGACCTAGGAGGGGTCGGTGAATATCAGCCCCAGCATTTT. It is translated as CASSDLGGVGEYQPQHF.

The chain carries TRBV29-1 and TRBJ2-5; the D is unclear. This CDR3 is 12 amino acids long. CDR1 is SQVTM and CDR2 is ANQGSEA in the germline V gene. Trimming left V 2 bases short and J 1 base short, with 5 bases between. CDR3 nucleotides: TGCAGCGTTGAAAAGGGCCAAGAGACCCAGTACTTC. Translated: CSVEKGQETQYF.

The J gene is TRBJ1-2, the V gene TRBV7-9, with TRBD1 matching 7 bases. Germline V gene sequence: CDR1 SEHNR, CDR2 FQNEAQ (reference sequence). This CDR3 spans 15 amino acids. With 2 bases clipped from V and 7 bases from J, the junction kept 10 bases outside the gene matches. The CDR3 protein is CASSLLTGTEGGYTF. As DNA, the CDR3 is TGTGCCAGCAGCTTACTGACCGGGACAGAGGGTGGCTACACCTTC.

The rearrangement uses TRBV19 and TRBJ2-1, with unresolved D. Germline values: CDR1 LNHDA, CDR2 SQIVND (reference sequence). The CDR3 has 17 amino acids. V lost 6 bases and J lost 3, with 21 bases in between. CDR3 protein: CASSQQPLLHHYNEQFF. DNA for the CDR3: TGTGCCAGTAGCCAGCAGCCTCTTCTACACCACTACAATGAGCAGTTCTTC.

The CDR3 DNA reads TGTGCCAGCAGTGCGACAGTGACCGGGGGCAATCAGCCCCAGCATTTT. This translates into CASSATVTGGNQPQHF. The rearrangement links TRBV2 to TRBJ1-5, with D possibly TRBD1 on 5 matching bases. Germline V lookup: CDR1 SNHLY, CDR2 FYNNEI. The CDR3 is made up of 16 amino acids. V was pared by 4 bases and J by 2 bases, with 15 bases between.

This chain connects TRBV6-5 to TRBJ2-1, with a possible D match to TRBD1 (6 bases). CDR1 is MNHEY and CDR2 is SVGAGI in the germline V gene. V lost 7 bases to trimming and J lost 6 bases, with 19 bases between them. This CDR3 has 15 amino acids. CDR3 DNA sequence: TGTGCCAGCATGAGCCCCTGGGGGCGCCGCAATGAGCAGTTCTTC. Protein: CASMSPWGRRNEQFF.

In its sample, this clone was seen once. This chain's CDR3 is CASHSTVRGTEAFF. CDR3 in DNA: TGCGCCAGCCATTCGACCGTACGGGGCACTGAAGCTTTCTTT. The chain joins TRBV10-2 to TRBJ1-1; unclear D gene. Germline CDR1 and CDR2: WSHSY and SAAADI. The germline V and J ends were trimmed by 8 bases and 4 bases, with 17 bases remaining between them. This CDR3 has 14 amino acids.

The chain carries TRBV5-5 and TRBJ2-2; TRBD1 matches at 8 bases. The CDR3 length is 16 residues. Germline CDR1 reads SGHKS; CDR2 reads YYEKEE (reference sequence). The trim removed 2 bases at V and 3 bases at J, leaving 6 bases unmatched. The CDR3 loop reads CASSFRQGWDTGELFF. DNA for the CDR3: TGTGCCAGCAGCTTCCGACAGGGGTGGGACACCGGGGAGCTGTTTTTT.

The chain joins TRBV27 to TRBJ2-3, with TRBD2 identical over 8 bases. Germline loops: CDR1 MNHEY, CDR2 SMNVEV (reference sequence). The CDR3 extends over 20 amino acids. V gave up 5 bases and J gave up 2 bases; unmatched junction bases: 21. The CDR3 nucleotides read TGTGCCAGCAGTGTCACAGGGAGATCCTTCGCGGGAGGCCACACAGATACGCAGTATTTT. It codes for CASSVTGRSFAGGHTDTQYF.

This chain joins TRBV6-5 and TRBJ1-1, with D tentatively TRBD1 (5 bases). CDR3 length: 14 amino acids. The V end lost 4 bases, the J end lost 7 bases, and 16 bases lay between the germline ends. The germline CDR1 and CDR2 sequences are MNHEY and SVGAGI. The CDR3 protein is CASSSNSGRNEAFF. The CDR3 nucleotides read TGTGCCAGCAGTTCAAACTCAGGGCGAAATGAAGCTTTCTTT.

CDR3 residues: CASRTRLEGGDTQYF. The DNA for the CDR3 is TGTGCCAGTAGGACAAGGCTAGAGGGTGGAGATACGCAGTATTTT. The chain has TRBV19 and TRBJ2-3, with D perhaps TRBD2 (5 bases). The CDR3 runs 15 residues. V dropped 6 bases and J dropped 5 bases, with 18 bases sitting between them. Germline assignment: CDR1 LNHDA and CDR2 SQIVND (reference sequence). Based on the CDR3 plus reference TRBV19 and TRBJ2-3, the full variable domain is DGGITQSPKYLFRKEGQNVTLSCEQNLNHDAMYWYRQDPGQGLRLIYYSQIVNDFQKGDIAEGYSVSREKKESFPLTVTSAQKNPTAFYLCASRTRLEGGDTQYFGPGTRLTVL.

The chain combines TRBV18 with TRBJ1-5; D uncertain. V was clipped by 3 bases and J by 0 bases, with 9 bases between them. The CDR3 is 15 residues long. In germline, CDR1 is KGHSH, CDR2 LQKENI. CDR3 in amino acids: CASSPSGLSNQPQHF. For the CDR3, the DNA is TGTGCCAGCTCACCCTCCGGGCTTAGCAATCAGCCCCAGCATTTT.

This sequence joins TRBV6-2 or TRBV6-3 and TRBJ2-1; 12 bases align to TRBD2. After removal of 6 bases from V and 5 bases from J, the junction contained 5 bases not matched to a gene. CDR3 length equals 15 residues. Looked up from germline, CDR1 is MNHEY and CDR2 is SVGEGT. The CDR3 nucleotides read TGTGCCAGCAGCCTAGCGGGGGGGCCGAACAATGAGCAGTTCTTC. It codes for CASSLAGGPNNEQFF.